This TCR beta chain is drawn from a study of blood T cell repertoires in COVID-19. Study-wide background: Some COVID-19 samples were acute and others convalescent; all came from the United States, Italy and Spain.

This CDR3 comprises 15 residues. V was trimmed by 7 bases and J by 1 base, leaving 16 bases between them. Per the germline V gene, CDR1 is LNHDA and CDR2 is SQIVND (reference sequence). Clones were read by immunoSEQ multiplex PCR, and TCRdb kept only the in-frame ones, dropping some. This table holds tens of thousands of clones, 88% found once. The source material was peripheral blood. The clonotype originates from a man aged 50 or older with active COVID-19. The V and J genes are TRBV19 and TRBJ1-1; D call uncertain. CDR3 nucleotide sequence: TGTGCCAGTACCCTCCGGGAGGCTACGAACACTGAAGCTTTCTTT. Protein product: CASTLREATNTEAFF.